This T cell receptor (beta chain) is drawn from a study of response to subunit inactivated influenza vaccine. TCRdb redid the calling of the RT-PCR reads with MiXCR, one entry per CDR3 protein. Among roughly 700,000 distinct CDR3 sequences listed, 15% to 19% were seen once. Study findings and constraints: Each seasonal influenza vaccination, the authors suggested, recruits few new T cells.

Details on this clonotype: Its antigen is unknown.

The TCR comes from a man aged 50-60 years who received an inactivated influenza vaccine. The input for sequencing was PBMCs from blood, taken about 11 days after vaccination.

The CDR3 sequence: CASSFSGTTNTGELFF. CDR3 sequence (DNA): TGCGCCAGCAGCTTTTCCGGGACAACGAACACCGGGGAGCTGTTTTTT. The chain employs TRBV5-1 and TRBJ2-2; tentatively, D is TRBD1 (6 bases). Germline V gene data show CDR1 as SGHRS and CDR2 as YFSETQ. The CDR3 length is 16 residues. V was trimmed by 2 bases and J by 0 bases, leaving 11 bases between them.